This T cell receptor beta chain derives from a study of OX40 agonist ivuxolimab in advanced cancers. Regarding the complete study: Ivuxolimab, which targeted the costimulatory receptor OX40 (CD134), was an agonistic, fully human IgG2 monoclonal antibody. Among the 52 dose-escalation patients, around 19 had hepatocellular carcinoma, about 15 melanoma, 9 renal cell carcinoma and 9 head and neck cancer. In the dose-escalation cohort, approximately 80% of patients were male, and the mean age was roughly 56 years with a range of roughly 20 to 79. The paper reports the monotherapy dose-escalation portion (N of about 54 patients) of the phase I ivuxolimab trial. Patients were allowed to have had prior anti-PD-1, anti-PD-L1 or anti-CTLA-4 therapy, and around 40% of the dose-escalation patients had previously received checkpoint inhibitors. Intravenous ivuxolimab was administered to patients every 2 weeks at six dose levels: 0.01, 0.1, 0.3, 1.5, 3 and 10 mg/kg. Partial responses were achieved by three dose-escalation patients, of whom one had hepatocellular carcinoma and two had cutaneous melanoma. Peripheral TCRbeta sequencing aimed to test whether ivuxolimab altered TCR sequence diversity and caused clonal T-cell expansion. Results and caveats for the whole study, not just this receptor: Clonal expansion of both CD4+ and CD8+ blood T cells was observed from baseline to week 6 at doses 0.1 to 3.0 mg/kg. The antigen specificity of the clonally expanded peripheral T cells was not determined. Partial responders in the 0.1-3.0 mg/kg groups had among the lowest normalized peripheral clonal expansion, especially among CD8+ T cells. After ivuxolimab, more expanded clones were found on average in CD8+ T cells than in CD4+ T cells. Low levels of normalized T-cell clonal expansion were also seen in some patients who did not respond.

Regarding this clone: The antigen it binds to is not known. Base quality data are lacking; no much larger clone is found one base away.

Genomic DNA was extracted from sorted cells for sequencing of the TCRbeta CDR3 region. TCRbeta CDR3 regions were sequenced using the immunoSEQ Assay. TCRdb re-hosts the immuneACCESS table, in-frame sequences only. Its copies lack some clones; in the studies checked, an unresolved V gene accounts for under half of them, and the cause for the rest is not known. The sample includes over 45,000 clones, with less than 85% observed a single time. About 1.1% of the sample is taken by the ten largest. Patients with a history of autoimmune disease or receiving systemic immunosuppression were excluded from the trial. Peripheral blood for TCR sequencing was collected from all dose cohorts at baseline, on cycle 4 day 1, and on cycle 7 day 1. The samples were drawn from a first-in-human, open-label, multicenter phase I dose-escalation trial of ivuxolimab. Adults with locally advanced or metastatic head and neck squamous cell, hepatocellular, melanoma or renal cell carcinoma were enrolled in the trial. CD4+ and CD8+ T cells were sorted separately from peripheral blood before TCR sequencing.

From cysteine to phenylalanine, the CDR3 is 12 amino acids long. The retained sequence is limited to the CDR3, 36 bases, with the frame set at the first base. CDR1 and CDR2, looked up from the germline V gene, are LGHNT and FRNRAP. V is trimmed back by 1 base and J by 10 bases, and the junction contains 1 base that no gene match accounts for. Recombination joined TRBV12-5 with TRBJ2-4; 7 central bases correspond to TRBD1. The clonotype was recovered from an adult with an advanced solid tumor such as melanoma, head and neck, liver or kidney cancer. This material consisted of CD4+ or CD8+ T cells sorted from blood, taken in a trial of the OX40 agonist ivuxolimab. The DNA reads as follows: TGTGCTAGTGGTTTGGGACAGGGAATTCAGTACTTC. This encodes CASGLGQGIQYF.